A selection of T cell receptor beta chains follows, all from one sample in a study of blood T cell repertoires in COVID-19. Only in-frame clones appear in the TCRdb table, and some are missing; sequencing was by immunoSEQ multiplex PCR. Of about 280,000 clones detected, about four fifths appear once; the ten largest clones hold over 4%. Specimen: PBMCs or T cells enriched from blood (not recorded which). These receptor sequences come from a man aged 40-50 years who had been exposed to COVID-19. Both conserved end residues are part of each CDR3. A D gene is named only where the DNA matches it firmly. Rows give clone size only sometimes, using once, few, many, or a class for an expanded clone.

j_call d_call clone_size v_call cdr3_nt cdr3_aa
TRBJ2-4 NA once TRBV2 TGTGCCAGCAGGGCCGAGGGCATTCAGTACTTC CASRAEGIQYF
TRBJ2-7 TRBD2 once TRBV7-3 TGTGCCAGCAGCTTAATAGCGGGAGGCAGAGAGCAGTACTTC CASSLIAGGREQYF
TRBJ2-1 NA NA TRBV2 TGTGCCAGCAGTGAATCTAGCTTCAATGAGCAGTTCTTC CASSESSFNEQFF
TRBJ1-3 NA NA TRBV21-1 TGTGCCAGCAGCAAAGATTTTGAGGGAAGAGGGCGAAACACCATATATTTT CASSKDFEGRGRNTIYF
TRBJ1-2 TRBD1 once TRBV27 TGTGCCAGCAGCTCCCTTCCGGGGACAGCCTTCAAGGGCTACACCTTC CASSSLPGTAFKGYTF
TRBJ1-1 NA NA TRBV5-8 TGTGCCAGCAGCCTGGAACCAAGCCGAATGAACCTGGCTTTCTTT CASSLEPSRMNLAFF
TRBJ2-1 TRBD2 NA TRBV3-1/TRBV3-2 TGTGCCAGCAGCCAAGAAGACGGGAGGGCCGGTGAGCAGTTCTTC CASSQEDGRAGEQFF
TRBJ2-7 TRBD2 NA TRBV18 TGTGCCAGCTCACCCCAGGCTAGCGGGAGCGACGAGCAGTACTTC CASSPQASGSDEQYF
TRBJ2-7 TRBD2 NA TRBV18 TGTGCCAGCTCACTTAATCGTCCGGGACTAGCGGGAGTCCCCCGAAACTACGAGCAGTACTTC CASSLNRPGLAGVPRNYEQYF
TRBJ2-2 TRBD2 NA TRBV19 TGTGCCCGTCCGGGGCCTAGCGGGAGGGCCGGGGAGCTGTTTTTT CARPGPSGRAGELFF
TRBJ1-6 NA NA TRBV15 TGTGCCACCAGCAGAAAAGGGGCTTCGAATTCACCCCTCCACTTT CATSRKGASNSPLHF